This T cell receptor (beta chain) comes out of a study of blood T cell repertoires in COVID-19. On the study more broadly: There were acute and convalescent COVID-19 samples, and they came from the United States, Italy and Spain. T cells, B-cell-depleted T cells, or PBMCs provided the cDNA or gDNA that served as material.

V was shortened by 5 bases and J by 3 bases, with 14 bases between the two germline ends. This CDR3 is built from 14 residues. Germline lookup yields CDR1 SGHAT and CDR2 FQNNGV. In assigning cohorts, the study relied on participant-reported clinical history. Source study methods: By means of reference gene primer amplification, nucleated cell counts were estimated. The protocol was immunoSEQ multiplex PCR, while the TCRdb copy is restricted to in-frame clones and leaves out a portion. That table is the source of V, J and clone size, and D and trimming were worked out from the DNA. The sample lists roughly 250,000 clones, approximately 85% seen once, with approximately 4.2% in the top ten.

The specimen was PBMCs or T cells enriched from blood (not recorded which). The genes are TRBV11-2 and TRBJ2-7, with D possibly being TRBD2 (5 bases). The source of this sequence is a woman in her twenties or thirties who had recovered from COVID-19. This CDR3 is CASSPGREDYEQYF. DNA of the CDR3: TGTGCCAGCAGCCCAGGACGGGAAGACTACGAGCAGTACTTC.